A selection of T cell receptor beta chains follows, all from one sample in a study of cytomegalovirus exposure and HLA in healthy donors. TCRdb's copy holds only in-frame clones and misses some; the assay was immunoSEQ multiplex PCR. This repertoire shows roughly 80,000 clones, under 80% found once; its top ten account for approximately 7%. The specimen was PBMCs. The receptor source for this set is a woman aged 50 to 60 in good health and CMV-seropositive. Each CDR3 is given without its conserved first and last residue.

TRBJ1-1	TRBV18	10	ASSPVVSEAF
TRBJ1-1	TRBV5-6	13	ASSRYSAQNTEAF
TRBJ1-4	TRBV6-1	12	ASKGNREGEKLF
TRBJ1-3	TRBV6-1	13	ASSDWTGTGNTIY
TRBJ2-2	TRBV9	14	ASSSRLGENTGELF
TRBJ2-1	TRBV6-1	13	ASSGTLWMLNEQF
TRBJ1-3	TRBV5-5	12	ASSEGTTGNTIY
TRBJ2-3	TRBV2	16	ASNLDRVKLLSTDTQY
TRBJ1-5	TRBV27	12	ASSLEGTDQPQH
TRBJ1-2	TRBV10-1	12	ASSETWTGPEQF
TRBJ2-3	TRBV30	13	AWSVWGGGVDTQY
TRBJ2-6	TRBV2	11	ASRGAGANVLT
TRBJ1-1	TRBV19	12	ASSIGTGNTEAF
TRBJ1-1	TRBV6-1	10	ASSFPVTEAF
TRBJ1-5	TRBV2	10	ARDRVQQPQH
TRBJ2-7	TRBV29-1	16	SVETANDIWGTSGEQY
TRBJ1-5	TRBV6-1	15	ASSEAVGRAMRQPQH
TRBJ2-3	TRBV9	11	ASTPTGPDTQY
TRBJ2-5	TRBV28	13	ASSPRASGAGTQY